This passage covers 9 T cell receptor beta chains from one sample sequenced in a study of T cells in Graves' hyperthyroidism and ophthalmopathy (dated by TCRdb to between 2018 and 2021). The receptor library was made with multiplex PCR. Sequenced using an Illumina HiSeq 2000. Amplification of TCR beta CDR3 regions was carried out from RNA transcripts. For the first round of RT-PCR on the TCR CDR3, the HTBI primer set was used together with the Qiagen OneStep RT-PCR kit. TCRdb applied fastp at Q25 and MiXCR to the public reads, then kept only in-frame beta chains. Each entry merges the rows of one CDR3 protein and shows their most common DNA and genes. The sample table shows about 740,000 distinct CDR3 sequences, and less than 15% are seen once. The ten most abundant clones make up more than 8.5% of the sample. Material: blood. Receptors were obtained from a woman under 30 with Graves' hyperthyroidism.

The genes are TRBV27 and TRBJ1-5, with D possibly being TRBD1 (5 bases). Germline V CDR1 and CDR2: MNHEY, SMNVEV (reference sequence). The CDR3 sequence is 15 residues long. Trimming cost V 6 bases and J 3 bases, with 15 bases left between them. The CDR3 DNA follows: TGTGCCAGCAGCCCCGGGACGGTTCTCAATCAGCCCCAGCATTTT. Amino acid sequence: CASSPGTVLNQPQHF.

This chain uses TRBV18 with TRBJ2-1; 9 nucleotides agree with TRBD2. CDR1 is KGHSH, CDR2 LQKENI, per germline. V gave up 3 bases and J gave up 15 bases; unmatched junction bases: 12. The CDR3 is made up of 14 amino acids. This CDR3 is CASSPAGGGTPPFF. The CDR3 nucleotides are TGTGCCAGCTCACCGGCGGGGGGGGGGACACCCCCGTTCTTC.

This clonotype was counted ten times or more. V gene TRBV7-9 combines with J gene TRBJ2-7, with TRBD2 matching 10 bases. The CDR3 loop spans 15 amino acids. CDR1 and CDR2 (germline): SEHNR, FQNEAQ (reference sequence). V lost 4 bases and J lost 3; bases outside the gene matches: 6. Written as DNA, the CDR3 is TGTGCCAGCAGCTCCTCTAGCGGGAGCATCTACGAGCAGTACTTC. Translating it yields CASSSSSGSIYEQYF.

The chain has TRBV20-1 and TRBJ1-4, with D perhaps matching TRBD1 (5 bases). The CDR3 covers 12 residues. V was trimmed by 6 bases and J by 8 bases, leaving 13 bases between them. Germline loops: CDR1 DFQATT, CDR2 SNEGSKA (reference sequence). This chain's CDR3 is CSAGGGPEKLFF. CDR3 DNA: TGCAGTGCGGGGGGGGGTCCAGAAAAACTGTTTTTT.

V usage is TRBV10-3 and J usage is TRBJ2-7, with 9 bases fitting TRBD2. The CDR3 covers 16 residues. V was clipped by 0 bases and J by 2 bases; unmatched bases: 5. CDR1 and CDR2 (germline): ENHRY, SYGVKD. The CDR3 is CAISESDSGRTYEQYF. CDR3 nucleotides: TGTGCCATCAGTGAGTCGGATAGCGGGAGAACCTACGAGCAGTACTTC.

This clonotype was observed many times. V is TRBV2 and J is TRBJ2-3; D is undetermined. V was clipped by 1 base and J by 5 bases, with 4 bases between them. The CDR3 sequence is 12 residues long. CDR1 SNHLY and CDR2 FYNNEI come from the germline V gene. The CDR3 bases are TGTGCCAGCAGTGAAGGGGGAGATACGCAGTATTTT. Amino acid sequence: CASSEGGDTQYF.

This clonotype was counted ten times or more. V gene TRBV4-1 combines with J gene TRBJ1-1; D may be TRBD1 (6 bases). From germline, CDR1 is MGHRA and CDR2 YSYEKL. V was pared by 1 base and J by 1 base, with 10 bases between. The CDR3 contains 15 residues. CDR3 nucleotides: TGCGCCAGCAGCCAAGCGGGGGCTGGGAACACTGAAGCTTTCTTT. Its translation: CASSQAGAGNTEAFF.

This clonotype was found many times. CDR3 in amino acids: CASSLAAAGSSYEQYF. As DNA, the CDR3 is TGTGCCAGCAGTTTAGCGGCGGCGGGGTCATCCTACGAGCAGTACTTC. J is TRBJ2-7 and V is TRBV28; D might be TRBD2 (6 bases). In germline, CDR1 is MDHEN, CDR2 SYDVKM. This CDR3 region has 16 residues. Trimming took off 2 bases at V and 1 base at J, with 15 bases between the two ends.

The chain combines TRBV6-1 with TRBJ2-7, with TRBD1 matching 11 bases. Germline V gene sequence: CDR1 MNHNS, CDR2 SASEGT. This CDR3 contains 14 residues. V trimming: 5 bases; J trimming: 6 bases; junction bases outside the gene matches: 6. CDR3 nucleotide sequence: TGTGCCAGCAGTTCCGGGACAGGGGGTTCCGAGCAGTACTTC. This gives the protein CASSSGTGGSEQYF.